This T cell receptor beta chain was sequenced in a study of cytomegalovirus exposure and HLA in healthy donors. Whole-study findings and limits: V- and J-gene trimming in TCR beta was tied to a missense DCLRE1C variant by an analysis performed later.

Notes on this clone: What it binds is not known.

The PCR contained 60 Vbeta and 13 Jbeta primers. Assay: immunoSEQ multiplex PCR; the TCRdb copy retains only in-frame clones and omits some. This sample has over 120,000 clones; around 80% occur once, and the top ten carry less than 1.5%. CDR3 size: 12 residues. From germline, CDR1 is SGHNT and CDR2 YENEEA. V dropped 4 bases and J dropped 6 bases, with 9 bases sitting between them. Input material: PBMCs. The sequence came from a man aged 25-45 years in good health and CMV-seropositive. The chain uses TRBV11-3 and TRBJ1-1, with D tentatively TRBD1 (6 bases). The CDR3 region has the DNA TGTGCCAGCAGCTCTAGGACAGCTGAAGCTTTCTTT. Protein: CASSSRTAEAFF.